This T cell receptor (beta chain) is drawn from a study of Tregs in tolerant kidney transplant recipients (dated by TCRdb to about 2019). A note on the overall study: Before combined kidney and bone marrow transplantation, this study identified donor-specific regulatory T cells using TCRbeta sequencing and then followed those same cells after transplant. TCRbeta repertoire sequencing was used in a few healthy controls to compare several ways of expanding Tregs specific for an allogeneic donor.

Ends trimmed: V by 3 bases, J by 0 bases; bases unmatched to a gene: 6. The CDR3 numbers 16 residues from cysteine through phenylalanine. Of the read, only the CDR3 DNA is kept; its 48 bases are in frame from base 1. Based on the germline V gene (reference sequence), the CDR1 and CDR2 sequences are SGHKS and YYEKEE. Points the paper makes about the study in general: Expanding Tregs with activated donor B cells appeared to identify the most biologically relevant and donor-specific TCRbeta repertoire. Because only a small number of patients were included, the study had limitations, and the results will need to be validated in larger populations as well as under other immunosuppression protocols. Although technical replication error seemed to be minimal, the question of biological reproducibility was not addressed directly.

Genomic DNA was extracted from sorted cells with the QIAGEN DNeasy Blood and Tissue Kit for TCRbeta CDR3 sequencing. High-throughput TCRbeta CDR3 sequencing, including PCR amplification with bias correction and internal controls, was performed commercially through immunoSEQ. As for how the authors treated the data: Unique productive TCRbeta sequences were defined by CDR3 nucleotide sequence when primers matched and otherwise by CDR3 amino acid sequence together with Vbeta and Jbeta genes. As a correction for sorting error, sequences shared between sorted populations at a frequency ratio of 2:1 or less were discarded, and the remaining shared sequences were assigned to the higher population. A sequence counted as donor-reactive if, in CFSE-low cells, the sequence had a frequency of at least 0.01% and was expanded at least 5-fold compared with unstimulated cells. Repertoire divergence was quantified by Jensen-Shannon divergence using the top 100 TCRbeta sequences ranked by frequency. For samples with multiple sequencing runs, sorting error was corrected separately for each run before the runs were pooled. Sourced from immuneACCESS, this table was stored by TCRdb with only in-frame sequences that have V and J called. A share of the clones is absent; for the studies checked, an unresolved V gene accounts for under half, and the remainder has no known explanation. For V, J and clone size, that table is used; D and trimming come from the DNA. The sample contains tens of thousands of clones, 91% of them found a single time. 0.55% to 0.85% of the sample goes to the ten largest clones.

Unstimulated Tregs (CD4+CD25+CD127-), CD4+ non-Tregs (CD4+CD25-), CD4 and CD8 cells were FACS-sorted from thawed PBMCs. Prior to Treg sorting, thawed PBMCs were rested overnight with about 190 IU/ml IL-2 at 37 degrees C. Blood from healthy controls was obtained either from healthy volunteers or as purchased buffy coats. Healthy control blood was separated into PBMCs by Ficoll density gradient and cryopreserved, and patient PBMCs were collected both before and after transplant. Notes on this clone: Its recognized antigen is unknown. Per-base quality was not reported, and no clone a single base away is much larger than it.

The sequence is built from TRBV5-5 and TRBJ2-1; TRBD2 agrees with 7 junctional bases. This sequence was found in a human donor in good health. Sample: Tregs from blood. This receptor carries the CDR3 CASSSKRGSSYNEQFF. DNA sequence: TGTGCCAGCAGCTCGAAGCGGGGAAGCTCCTACAATGAGCAGTTCTTC.